The clone carrying this T cell receptor (beta chain) was recorded many times. Antigen unknown. The data are from a study of naive and memory T cell subsets. Ligated cDNA underwent four rounds of PCR with nested alpha and beta constant region primers and SP2. MiXCR, applied by TCRdb to the UMI-ligation and nested PCR reads, yields one record per CDR3 protein. The sample shows about 37,000 distinct CDR3 sequences, roughly 11% of them seen only once. The study, taken as a whole, reports: Far more TCRs reportedly came from tuberculin skin test site biopsies. Potentially, T cell activation and differentiation skew this RNA-based measurement.

Treatment defined: skin biopsy from PPD injection site in Mantoux-positive individual. A UMI-containing oligonucleotide was joined by 3' ligation to the TCR cDNA template. Looked up from germline, CDR1 is DFQATT and CDR2 is SNEGSKA (reference sequence). The ends were cut back, 0 bases at V and 4 bases at J, with 27 bases in the middle. This CDR3 is 19 amino acids long. Here the sequenced sample was skin, taken from a tuberculin skin test site. This sequence joins TRBV20-1 and TRBJ2-5; D is tentatively TRBD1 or TRBD2 (6 bases each). This TCR derives from an adult in good health. The CDR3 DNA sequence: TGCAGTGCTAGAGATCTCGGTGCGGGCGGGACATTATGTGGAGAGACCCAGTACTTC. This encodes CSARDLGAGGTLCGETQYF.